This record concerns one TCR beta chain sequence. Its antigen remains undetermined. One base away there is no much larger clone; base qualities are not given. V is clipped by 6 bases and J by 0 bases, and the sequence between their germline boundaries is 6 bases long. The CDR3 spans 13 residues, from the cysteine through the phenylalanine. Only the CDR3 DNA is retained, 39 bases long and in frame from the first base. The sample's time point label, in plain terms: baseline before first vaccination. Vaccinee samples were obtained from the UK trials COV001 and COV002, which included a single-blind randomized controlled phase 2/3 trial of AZD1222 (ChAdOx1 nCoV-19) in healthy adults. Trial participant PBMC samples were collected at day 0 and day 28 after the second dose for TCRbeta chain sequencing. This entry is derived from a study of T cell responses to AZD1222 COVID-19 vaccine (dated by TCRdb to the early 2020s). Concerning the study at large: AZD1222 recipients whose second dose came at about 4 weeks and those whose second dose came at about 12 weeks were combined into one group, since spike-specific TCR depth and breadth did not differ between the two schedules. TCR sequencing was performed for about 240 trial participants, of whom about 210 were given two doses of AZD1222 and approximately 26 were given two doses of MenACWY control vaccine. Trial participants were enrolled by age into subgroups of 18-55, 56-69 and 70-plus years, and around 140, 26 and 57 TCR-sequenced participants, respectively, were included in these subgroups.

The CDR3 regions of human TCRbeta chains were analyzed by immunosequencing. Per the authors' processing: TCRs in the repertoires were compared against a reference library of SARS-CoV-2-specific TCRs that had been generated with the MIRA antigen-specificity platform. Breadth was defined as the fraction of unique TCRs that were SARS-CoV-2-associated. Depth was defined as the fraction of total T cells that were SARS-CoV-2-associated. Using the MIRA data, each spike-specific TCR was mapped to the spike region that the TCR reacts to and placed in a CD4 or CD8 class. Log10-transformed breadth and depth values were compared by one-way ANOVA with Sidak's multiple comparisons tests. In its TCRdb copy, this immuneACCESS table keeps in-frame sequences only and misses some clones. Where compared with another copy, unresolved V genes explain less than half of these, and the others have no known cause. V and J calls and clone size follow that table, whereas D and trimming were derived from the DNA. The sample table records tens of thousands of clones; around 80% of these occur just once. Jointly, the top ten make up 20% to 25% of the sample.

What the research found in general, with its limitations: Because no day 14 peak-response samples were available, repertoires were characterized only after the peak T cell response. In the small 56-69-year group, the increase in depth fell short of significance, most likely because of low power. Participants were mostly white British, with more females than males. The authors suggested clonal diversity may have been underestimated. Conclusions about previously exposed vaccinees were limited because only six AZD1222 recipients were SARS-CoV-2 seropositive at baseline. Vaccine-associated CD4 TCRs spanned the whole spike protein, with dominant responses in regions 160-218 and 743-854. After two AZD1222 doses, spike-specific TCR breadth and depth were significantly higher than at day 0 and than in MenACWY recipients. Reportedly, close to half of the unique spike-specific TCRs recognized epitopes lying outside the regions that are mutated in the B.1.351 and B.1.1.7 variants.

The clonotype was recovered from an adult in good health. This specimen consisted of peripheral blood, obtained on day 0 of AZD1222 vaccination. The sequence links TRBV12-3 or TRBV12-4 to TRBJ1-3; confidence is insufficient to name the D gene. The CDR3 reads as follows: CASRRVSGNTIYF. DNA sequence: TGTGCCAGCAGGCGGGTCTCTGGAAACACCATATATTTT.